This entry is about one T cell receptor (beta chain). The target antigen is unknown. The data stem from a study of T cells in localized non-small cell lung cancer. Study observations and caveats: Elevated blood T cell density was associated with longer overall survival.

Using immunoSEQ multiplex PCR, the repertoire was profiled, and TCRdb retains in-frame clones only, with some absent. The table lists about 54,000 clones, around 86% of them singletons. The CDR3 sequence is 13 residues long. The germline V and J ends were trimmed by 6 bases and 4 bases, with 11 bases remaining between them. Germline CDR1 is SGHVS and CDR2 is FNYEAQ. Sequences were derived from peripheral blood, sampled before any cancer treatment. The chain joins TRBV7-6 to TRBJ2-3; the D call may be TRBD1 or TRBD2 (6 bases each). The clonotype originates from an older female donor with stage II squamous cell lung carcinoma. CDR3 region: CASSHRGADTQYF. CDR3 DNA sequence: TGTGCCAGCAGTCATAGGGGGGCAGATACGCAGTATTTT.